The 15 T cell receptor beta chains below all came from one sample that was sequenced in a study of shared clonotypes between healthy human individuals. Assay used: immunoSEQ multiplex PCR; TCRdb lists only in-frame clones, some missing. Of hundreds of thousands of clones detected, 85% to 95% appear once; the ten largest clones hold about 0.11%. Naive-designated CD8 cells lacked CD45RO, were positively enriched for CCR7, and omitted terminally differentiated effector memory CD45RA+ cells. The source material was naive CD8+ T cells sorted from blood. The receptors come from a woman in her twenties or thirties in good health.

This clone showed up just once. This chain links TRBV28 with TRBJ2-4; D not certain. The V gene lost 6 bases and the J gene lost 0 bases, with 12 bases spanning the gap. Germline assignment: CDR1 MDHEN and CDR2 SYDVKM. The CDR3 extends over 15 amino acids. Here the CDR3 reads CASSPLQLAKNIQYF. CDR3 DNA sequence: TGTGCCAGCAGCCCCCTCCAATTAGCCAAAAACATTCAGTACTTC. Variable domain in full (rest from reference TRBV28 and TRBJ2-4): DVKVTQSSRYLVKRTGEKVFLECVQDMDHENMFWYRQDPGLGLRLIYFSYDVKMKEKGDIPEGYSVSREKKERFSLILESASTNQTSMYLCASSPLQLAKNIQYFGAGTRLSVL.

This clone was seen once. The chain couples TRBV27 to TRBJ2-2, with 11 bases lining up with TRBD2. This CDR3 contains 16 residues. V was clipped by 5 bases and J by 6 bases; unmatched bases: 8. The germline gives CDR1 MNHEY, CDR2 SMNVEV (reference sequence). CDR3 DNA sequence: TGTGCCAGCAGTGCCCCTAGCGGGAGGTTGGCCGGGGAGCTGTTTTTT. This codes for CASSAPSGRLAGELFF.

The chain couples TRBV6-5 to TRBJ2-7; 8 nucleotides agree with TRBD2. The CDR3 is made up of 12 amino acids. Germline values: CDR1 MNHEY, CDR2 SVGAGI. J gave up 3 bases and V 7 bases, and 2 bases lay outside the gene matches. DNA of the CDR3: TGTGCCAGCACGGCGGGGGGCTACGAGCAGTACTTC. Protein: CASTAGGYEQYF.

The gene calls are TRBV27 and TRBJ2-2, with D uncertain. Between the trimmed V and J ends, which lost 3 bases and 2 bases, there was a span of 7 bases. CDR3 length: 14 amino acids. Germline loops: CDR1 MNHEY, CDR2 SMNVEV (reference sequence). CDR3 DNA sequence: TGTGCCAGCAGTTTGGGGATCAACACCGGGGAGCTGTTTTTT. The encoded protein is CASSLGINTGELFF.

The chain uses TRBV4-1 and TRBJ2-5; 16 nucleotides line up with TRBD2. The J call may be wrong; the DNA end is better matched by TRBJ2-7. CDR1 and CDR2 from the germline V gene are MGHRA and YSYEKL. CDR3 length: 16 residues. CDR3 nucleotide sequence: TGCGCCAGCAGCCAGGGACTAGCGGGAGGGCCGTACGAGCAGTACTTC. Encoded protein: CASSQGLAGGPYEQYF.

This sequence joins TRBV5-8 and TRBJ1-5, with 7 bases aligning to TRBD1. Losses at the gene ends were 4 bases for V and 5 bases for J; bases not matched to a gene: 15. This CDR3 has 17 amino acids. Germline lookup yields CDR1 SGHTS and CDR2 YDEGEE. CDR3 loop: CASSPEERDSQDQPQHF. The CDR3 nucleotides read TGTGCCAGCAGCCCCGAAGAGAGGGACAGCCAAGATCAGCCCCAGCATTTT. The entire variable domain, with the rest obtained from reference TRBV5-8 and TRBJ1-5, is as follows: EAGVTQSPTHLIKTRGQQATLRCSPISGHTSVYWYQQALGLGLQFLLWYDEGEERNRGNFPPRFSGRQFPNYSSELNVNALELEDSALYLCASSPEERDSQDQPQHFGDGTRLSIL.

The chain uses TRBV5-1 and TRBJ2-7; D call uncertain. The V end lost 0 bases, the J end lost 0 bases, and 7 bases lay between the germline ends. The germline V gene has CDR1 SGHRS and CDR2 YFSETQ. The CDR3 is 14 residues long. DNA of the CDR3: TGCGCCAGCAGCTTGGGGCTGCCCTCCTACGAGCAGTACTTC. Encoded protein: CASSLGLPSYEQYF.

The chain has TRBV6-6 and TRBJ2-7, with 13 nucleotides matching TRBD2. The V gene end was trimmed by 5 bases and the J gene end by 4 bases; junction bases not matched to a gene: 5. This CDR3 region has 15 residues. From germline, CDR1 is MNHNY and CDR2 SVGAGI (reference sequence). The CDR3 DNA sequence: TGTGCCAGCAGTGTGGGACTAGCGGGACCTTACGAGCAGTACTTC. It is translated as CASSVGLAGPYEQYF.

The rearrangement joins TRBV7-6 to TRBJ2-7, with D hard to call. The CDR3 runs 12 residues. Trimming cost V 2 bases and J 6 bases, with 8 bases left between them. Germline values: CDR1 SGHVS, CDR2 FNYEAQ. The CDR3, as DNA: TGTGCCAGCAGCTTAAGGTTCAGCGAGCAGTACTTC. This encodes CASSLRFSEQYF.

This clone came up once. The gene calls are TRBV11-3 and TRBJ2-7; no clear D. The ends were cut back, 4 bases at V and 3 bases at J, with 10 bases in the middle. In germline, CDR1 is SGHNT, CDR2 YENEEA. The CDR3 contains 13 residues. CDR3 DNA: TGTGCCAGCAGCTCCTCCCGCGGCTACGAGCAGTACTTC. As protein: CASSSSRGYEQYF.

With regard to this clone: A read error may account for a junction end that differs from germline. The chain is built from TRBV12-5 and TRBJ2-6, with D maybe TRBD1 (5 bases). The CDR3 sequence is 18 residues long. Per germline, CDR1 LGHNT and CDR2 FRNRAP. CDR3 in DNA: TGTGCCAGTGGTCGGAGTCGTGCAGGACAAAGTCGGGCCAACGTCCTGACTTTC. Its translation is CASGRSRAGQSRANVLTF.

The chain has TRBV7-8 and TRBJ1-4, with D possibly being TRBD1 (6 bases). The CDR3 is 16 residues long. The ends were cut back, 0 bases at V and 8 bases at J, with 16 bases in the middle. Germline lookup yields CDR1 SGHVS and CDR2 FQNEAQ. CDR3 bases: TGTGCCAGCAGCTTAGCGGAGGGGGGATCTTACGAAAAACTGTTTTTT. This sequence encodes CASSLAEGGSYEKLFF.

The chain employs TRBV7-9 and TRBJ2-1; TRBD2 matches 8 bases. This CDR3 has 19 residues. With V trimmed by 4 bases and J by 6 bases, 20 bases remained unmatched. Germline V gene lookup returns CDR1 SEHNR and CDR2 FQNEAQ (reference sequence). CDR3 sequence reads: CASSSTSGREPVKGNEQFF. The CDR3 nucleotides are TGTGCCAGCAGCTCTACTAGCGGACGAGAACCCGTTAAGGGCAATGAGCAGTTCTTC.

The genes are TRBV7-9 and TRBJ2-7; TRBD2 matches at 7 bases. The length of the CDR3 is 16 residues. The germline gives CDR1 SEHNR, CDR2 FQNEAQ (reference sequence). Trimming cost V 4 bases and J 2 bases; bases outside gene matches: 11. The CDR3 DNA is TGTGCCAGCAGCTCCCCGAGTGGGCGGGAGACCTACGAGCAGTACTTC. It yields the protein CASSSPSGRETYEQYF.

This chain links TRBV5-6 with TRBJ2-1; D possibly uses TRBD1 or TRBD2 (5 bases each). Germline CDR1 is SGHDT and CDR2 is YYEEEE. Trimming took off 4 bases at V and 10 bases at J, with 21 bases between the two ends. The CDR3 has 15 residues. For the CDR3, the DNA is TGTGCCAGCAGCCGGGACGGTGCCTATGGAGGCGAGCAGTTCTTC. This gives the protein CASSRDGAYGGEQFF. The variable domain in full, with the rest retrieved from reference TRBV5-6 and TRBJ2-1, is DAGVTQSPTHLIKTRGQQVTLRCSPKSGHDTVSWYQQALGQGPQFIFQYYEEEERQRGNFPDRFSGHQFPNYSSELNVNALLLGDSALYLCASSRDGAYGGEQFFGPGTRLTVL.